The table lists the clone carrying this T cell receptor (beta chain) with a few counts. As yet, its antigen is unknown. A second 7 to 11 cycle PCR used barcoded and J-beta primers. Every cDNA molecule carried a tag from a template-switch adaptor bearing 12 random nucleotides. One entry per CDR3 protein results from TCRdb running MiXCR on the 5' RACE reads. Among 1.4 million or so distinct CDR3 sequences listed, roughly two fifths were seen once. Aged roughly 6 to 100, donors were systemically healthy Caucasians from Russia. Germline CDR1 is MNHNY and CDR2 is SVGAGI (reference sequence). The V and J ends lost 6 bases and 1 base, in that order; junction bases with no gene match: 10. The CDR3 runs 17 residues. These data belong to a study of blood T cells in healthy people across ages. Overall study results and limits: Higher diversity and more naive CD4+ cells were features of long-lived donors, compared to aged donors.

The V and J genes are TRBV6-6 and TRBJ2-4, with 9 bases aligning to TRBD1. The sample was blood. This clonotype originated in a woman aged 18-29 years in good health. This CDR3 reads CASRQPGQGDAKNIQYF. The CDR3 DNA follows: TGTGCCAGCAGGCAACCGGGACAGGGCGATGCCAAAAACATTCAGTACTTC.